This T cell receptor beta chain was recorded in a study of blood T cell repertoires in COVID-19. As for the study in general: Acute and convalescent COVID-19 specimens originated in the United States, Italy and Spain. Sources were T cells, B-cell-depleted T cells, or PBMCs; the material itself was cDNA or gDNA.

Germline V gives CDR1 MNHEY, CDR2 SVGAGI. The V and J ends lost 7 bases and 8 bases, in that order; junction bases with no gene match: 5. The length of the CDR3 is 13 residues. Study processing details: Estimates of nucleated cell counts were drawn from the amplification of reference gene primers. Measured with immunoSEQ multiplex PCR; TCRdb has only the in-frame clones, and not every one. V and J calls plus clone size are reproduced from that table; the DNA served to infer D and trimming. The repertoire consists of a few hundred thousand clones, with around four fifths occurring once and the leading ten covering roughly 4.6%.

The sequencing sample was made of peripheral blood. The receptor was derived from a woman in her sixties or seventies who had recovered from COVID-19. This sequence joins TRBV6-5 and TRBJ1-6; TRBD1 aligns across 7 bases. The CDR3 protein is CASTNDRDSPLHF. The DNA of the CDR3 is TGTGCCAGCACCAACGACAGGGATTCACCCCTCCACTTT.